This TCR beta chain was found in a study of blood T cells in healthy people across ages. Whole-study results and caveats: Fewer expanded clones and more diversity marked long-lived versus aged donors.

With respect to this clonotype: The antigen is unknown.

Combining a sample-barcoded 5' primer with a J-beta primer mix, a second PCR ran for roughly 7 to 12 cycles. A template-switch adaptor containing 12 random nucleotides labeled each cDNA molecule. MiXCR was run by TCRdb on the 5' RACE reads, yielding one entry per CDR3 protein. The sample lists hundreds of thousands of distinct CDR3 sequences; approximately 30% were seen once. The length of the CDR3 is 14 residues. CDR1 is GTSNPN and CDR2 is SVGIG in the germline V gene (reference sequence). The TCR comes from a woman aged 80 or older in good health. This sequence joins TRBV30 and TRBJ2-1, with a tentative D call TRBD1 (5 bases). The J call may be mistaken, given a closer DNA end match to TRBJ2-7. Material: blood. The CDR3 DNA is TGTGCCTGGACCCGTCAGGGTCGATTCTACGAGCAGTACTTC. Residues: CAWTRQGRFYEQYF.